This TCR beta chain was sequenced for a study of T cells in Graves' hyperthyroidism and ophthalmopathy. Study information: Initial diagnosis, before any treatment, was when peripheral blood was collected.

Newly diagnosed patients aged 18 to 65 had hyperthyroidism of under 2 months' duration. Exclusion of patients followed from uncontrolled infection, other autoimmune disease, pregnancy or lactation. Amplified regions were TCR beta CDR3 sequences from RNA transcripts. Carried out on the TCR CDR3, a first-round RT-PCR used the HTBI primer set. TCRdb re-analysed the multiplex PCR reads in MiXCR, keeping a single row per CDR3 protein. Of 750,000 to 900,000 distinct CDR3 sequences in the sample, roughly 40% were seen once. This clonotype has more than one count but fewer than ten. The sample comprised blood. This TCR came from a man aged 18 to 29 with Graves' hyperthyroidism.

This CDR3 is CASSTRTRQETQYF. CDR3 bases: TGTGCCAGCAGCACCAGGACTCGCCAAGAGACCCAGTACTTC. The chain employs TRBV7-2 and TRBJ2-5; weak D call: TRBD2 (5 bases). The CDR3 loop spans 14 amino acids. V lost 5 bases and J 1 base, leaving 11 bases between the germline ends. Germline lookup yields CDR1 SGHTA and CDR2 FQGNSA.